These T cell receptor beta chains were read from a single sample in a study of T cells in Graves' hyperthyroidism and ophthalmopathy. TCRdb redid the calling of the multiplex PCR reads with MiXCR, one entry per CDR3 protein. The sample shows hundreds of thousands of distinct CDR3 sequences, around 17% of them seen only once. What was sequenced was blood. These receptors all come from a woman younger than 35 with Graves' hyperthyroidism. Each CDR3 is given with its conserved first and last residue. The size entry is marked missing in some rows and otherwise reads once, few, many or a size class.

cdr3_length v_call clone_size cdr3_aa
15 TRBV5-6 few CASTFNGLNTDTQYF
14 TRBV5-1 many CASSSTGTNYGYTF
17 TRBV11-2 many CASSSTGGGGIQETQYF
17 TRBV27 few CASSSPGLAGGGYEQYF
13 TRBV2 - CASSASVLYEQYF
17 TRBV20-1 few CSARDIQGWPFSYGYTF
13 TRBV20-1 many CSAFRRTGETQYF
11 TRBV2 many CASSVPGAQYF
15 TRBV18 many CASSPDRGSDYGYTF
17 TRBV6-2/TRBV6-3 many CASSYQTGTGSNQPQHF
14 TRBV9 few CASSVAHSSTEAFF
14 TRBV11-2 many CASRSKRTQETQYF
16 TRBV10-1 few CASSDQGQGNAGELFF
15 TRBV9 many CASSVAGGKATEAFF
14 TRBV12-3/TRBV12-4 few CASSFHRVGYGYTF
12 TRBV29-1 many CSVDSQQETQYF
18 TRBV2 many CASTPLTSGRDLKDEQYF
16 TRBV4-3 - CASSQAPITAREKLFF
16 TRBV29-1 - CSVEDLRGLGGETQYF
13 TRBV20-1 - CGARLASTDTQYF
15 TRBV13 few CASSSDDRAGNTIYF
15 TRBV20-1 many CSARDNIGHTSPLHF
14 TRBV18 - CASSPGDRGEKLFF
15 TRBV7-8 many CASRFLTGGSYEQYF
13 TRBV27 many CASSFMVSYEQYF
16 TRBV5-1 many CASSLGTSYLNTEAFF
12 TRBV29-1 - CSARSSYNEQFF
16 TRBV14 many CASSQMGQGNTGELFF
15 TRBV6-1 many CASSVLQGEKGEQYF
17 TRBV12-3/TRBV12-4 few CASSLASGMSSYNEQFF
15 TRBV2 many CASKVGGRTNYEQYF
16 TRBV14 - CASSPRTGGLNTEAFF
15 TRBV15 - CATSNFRRANYGYTF
15 TRBV30 few CAWRSGLASAETQYF
20 TRBV19 few CASRLAGLVHPQASTDTQYF
15 TRBV7-3 few CASSKSGGVLNEQFF
14 TRBV28 many CASSTHGRNTEAFF
17 TRBV7-2 few CASSRTSGGLYTDTQYF
13 TRBV5-1 - CASSLDKRGGYTF
14 TRBV27 - CASSGWTGQGTQYF
17 TRBV13 few CASSPYLAGMGTGELFF
15 TRBV6-1 few CASSPQVVSYNEQFF
16 TRBV3-1 many CASSQVASGSSNEQFF
13 TRBV7-9 - CASSLSWGGELFF
12 TRBV7-9 - CASSLEQSQQYF
12 TRBV20-1 - CSARVLNYEQYF
18 TRBV9 - CASSPGWAGGLGTDTQYF
16 TRBV20-1 - CSALGGLAGVYNEQFF
13 TRBV6-2/TRBV6-3 - CASSPQYPETQYF
14 TRBV27 few CASSLGTGGETQYF
14 TRBV7-9 few CASSLVRAAHEQFF
13 TRBV6-4 many CASSVRETDTQYF
14 TRBV6-1 few CASSGIGRVAEAFF
14 TRBV11-2 many CASSFKTPNSPLHF
13 TRBV6-1 few CASQGAAYNEQFF
14 TRBV12-3/TRBV12-4 many CASSMTGANYGYTF
20 TRBV19 - CASKQRPGQGIDEAKNIQYF
13 TRBV7-9 - CASSEMGDQPQHF